This T cell receptor beta chain was identified during a study of CD8 T cells in ankylosing spondylitis. There are 13 residues in the CDR3. V lost 4 bases to trimming and J lost 6 bases; unmatched junction nucleotides: 3. Germline V gene data show CDR1 as SGHKS and CDR2 as YYEKEE (reference sequence). TCRdb re-called the 5' RACE reads with MiXCR, one entry per CDR3 protein. The sample shows roughly 150,000 distinct CDR3 sequences, 30% to 35% of them seen only once. Study conclusions and caveats: Matched ankylosing spondylitis synovial fluid reportedly showed significant enrichment of disease-linked clones. For ankylosing spondylitis blood, a TCR beta motif of fewer than 10 highly homologous variants appeared characteristic.

About this clonotype: The target antigen is unknown.

The receptor's source is a male donor with ankylosing spondylitis. Sequencing input: synovial fluid, either unsorted or a sorted T cell fraction (not recorded which). J is TRBJ2-1 and V is TRBV5-5; 8 nucleotides align to TRBD1. CDR3 sequence: CASSGGTGNEQFF. The CDR3, as DNA: TGTGCCAGCAGCGGAGGGACAGGCAATGAGCAGTTCTTC.